This TCR beta chain was sequenced for a study of blood T cell repertoires in COVID-19 (dated by TCRdb to about 2020). In terms of the full investigation: The collaborator samples originated in the United States, Italy and Spain and spanned the acute and convalescent phases of COVID-19. The samples were drawn from the first 160 participants of the ongoing ImmuneRACE study and from 1,254 subjects provided by 6 global collaborators. A freely available public database, intended as a resource for researchers studying the immune response to SARS-CoV-2, is where the repertoires were released. Deeply sampled blood TCRbeta repertoires from subjects exposed to, actively infected with, or recovered from COVID-19 were included in the dataset. Where HLA class I and class II types were available, the types were taken from metadata supplied by the sample provider, not from assay-based typing. Nearly every sample came with metadata listing a de-identified subject ID, COVID-19 status, age in years and sex. The material from the prospective study consisted of cDNA or gDNA derived from T cells, B-cell-depleted T cells, or PBMCs. Study-wide findings and limitations: Clinical and demographic metadata were provided uncurated, with the amount varying by source and participant.

Germline trimming: 1 base from V, 4 bases from J; junction bases outside gene matches: 3. The germline V gene yields MGHRA for CDR1 and YSYEKL for CDR2. The CDR3 numbers 14 residues from cysteine through phenylalanine. Left in the record is the CDR3 DNA by itself, 42 bases read in frame from the first base. The collaborating institutions used their own protocols to collect whole blood in K2EDTA tubes. Collaborator samples were shipped for TCRbeta analysis as frozen whole blood, isolated PBMCs, or DNA extracted from either sample type. The immunoSEQ Assay, a bias-controlled multiplex PCR, was used to amplify TCRbeta CDR3 regions from genomic DNA. The paper's data handling went like this. The number of nucleated cells in each sample was estimated by amplification of reference gene primers within the assay. To quantify the absolute abundance of each unique TCRbeta CDR3 rearrangement, sequence reads were collapsed and filtered. Productive Simpson clonality was computed per sample as the square root of Simpson's diversity index over productive rearrangements. The source is immuneACCESS, and TCRdb retained only in-frame sequences with V and J called. Part of the clones is not carried over; for the studies checked, unresolved V genes explain less than half of this, and the remainder is unexplained. Clonal size and the V and J genes are those of that table, whereas D and trimming came from the DNA. This sample holds about 75,000 clones; 79% were observed only once. Roughly 5% of the sample is held by the ten biggest clonotypes.

This clone was seen at least ten times. What antigen it recognizes has not been identified. No base qualities exist here, and no much larger clone lies one base off it. What was sequenced was peripheral blood. The source is an elderly woman with active or convalescent COVID-19. The chain couples TRBV4-1 to TRBJ1-2; 7 nucleotides in the junction match TRBD1. In nucleotide form, the sequence is TGCGCCAGCAGCCAAGTGGGACAGCTCTATGGCTACACCTTC. Translated, this is CASSQVGQLYGYTF.